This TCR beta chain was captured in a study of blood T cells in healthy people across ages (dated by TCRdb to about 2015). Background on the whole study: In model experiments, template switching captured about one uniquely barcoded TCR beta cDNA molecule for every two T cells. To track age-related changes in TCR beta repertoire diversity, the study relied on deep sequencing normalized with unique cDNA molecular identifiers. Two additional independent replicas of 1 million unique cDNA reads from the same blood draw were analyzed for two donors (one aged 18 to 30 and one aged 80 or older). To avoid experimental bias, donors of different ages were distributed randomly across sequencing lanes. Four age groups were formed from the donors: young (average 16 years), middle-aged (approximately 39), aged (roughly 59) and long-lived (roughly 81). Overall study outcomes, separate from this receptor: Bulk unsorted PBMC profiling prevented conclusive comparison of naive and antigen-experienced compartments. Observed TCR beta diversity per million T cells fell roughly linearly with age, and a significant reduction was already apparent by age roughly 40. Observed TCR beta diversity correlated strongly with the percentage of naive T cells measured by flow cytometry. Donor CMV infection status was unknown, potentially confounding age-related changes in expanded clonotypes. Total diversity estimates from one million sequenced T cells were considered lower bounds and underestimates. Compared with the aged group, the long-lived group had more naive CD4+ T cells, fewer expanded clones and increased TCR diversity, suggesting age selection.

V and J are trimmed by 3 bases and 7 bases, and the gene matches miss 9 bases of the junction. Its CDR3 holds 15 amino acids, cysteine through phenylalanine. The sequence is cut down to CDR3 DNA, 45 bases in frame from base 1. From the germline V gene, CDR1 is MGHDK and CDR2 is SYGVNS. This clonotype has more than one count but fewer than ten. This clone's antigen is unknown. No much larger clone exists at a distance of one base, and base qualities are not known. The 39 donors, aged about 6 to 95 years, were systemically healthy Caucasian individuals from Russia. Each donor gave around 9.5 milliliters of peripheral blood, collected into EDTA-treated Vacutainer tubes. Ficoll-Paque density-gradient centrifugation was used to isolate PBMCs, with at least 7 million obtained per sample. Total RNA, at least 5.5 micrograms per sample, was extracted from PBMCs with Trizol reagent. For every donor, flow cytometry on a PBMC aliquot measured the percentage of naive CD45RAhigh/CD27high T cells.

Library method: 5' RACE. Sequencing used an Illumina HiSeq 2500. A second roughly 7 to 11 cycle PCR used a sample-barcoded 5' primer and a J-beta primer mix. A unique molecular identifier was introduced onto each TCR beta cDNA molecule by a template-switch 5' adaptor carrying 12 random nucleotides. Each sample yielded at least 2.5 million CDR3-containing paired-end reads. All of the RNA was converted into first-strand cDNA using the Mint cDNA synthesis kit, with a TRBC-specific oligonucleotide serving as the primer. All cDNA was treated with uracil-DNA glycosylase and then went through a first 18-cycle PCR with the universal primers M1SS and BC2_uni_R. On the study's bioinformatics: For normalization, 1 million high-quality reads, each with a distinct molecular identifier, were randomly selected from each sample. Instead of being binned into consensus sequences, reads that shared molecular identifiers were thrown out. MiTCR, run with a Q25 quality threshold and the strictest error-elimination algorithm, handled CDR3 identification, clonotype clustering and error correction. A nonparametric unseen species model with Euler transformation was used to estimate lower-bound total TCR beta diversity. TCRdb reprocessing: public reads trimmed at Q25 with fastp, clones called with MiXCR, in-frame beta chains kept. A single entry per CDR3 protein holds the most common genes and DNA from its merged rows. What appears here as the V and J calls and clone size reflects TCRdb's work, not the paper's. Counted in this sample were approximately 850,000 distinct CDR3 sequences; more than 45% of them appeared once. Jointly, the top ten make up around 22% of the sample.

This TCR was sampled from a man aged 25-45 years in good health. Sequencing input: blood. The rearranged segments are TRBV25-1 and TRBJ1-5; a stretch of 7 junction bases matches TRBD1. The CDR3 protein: CASSDNTGVGQPQHF. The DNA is TGTGCCAGCAGTGACAACACAGGGGTAGGACAGCCCCAGCATTTT. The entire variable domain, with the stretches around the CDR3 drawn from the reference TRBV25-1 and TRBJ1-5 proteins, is EADIYQTPRYLVIGTGKKITLECSQTMGHDKMYWYQQDPGMELHLIHYSYGVNSTEKGDLSSESTVSRIRTEHFPLTLESARPSHTSQYLCASSDNTGVGQPQHFGDGTRLSIL.